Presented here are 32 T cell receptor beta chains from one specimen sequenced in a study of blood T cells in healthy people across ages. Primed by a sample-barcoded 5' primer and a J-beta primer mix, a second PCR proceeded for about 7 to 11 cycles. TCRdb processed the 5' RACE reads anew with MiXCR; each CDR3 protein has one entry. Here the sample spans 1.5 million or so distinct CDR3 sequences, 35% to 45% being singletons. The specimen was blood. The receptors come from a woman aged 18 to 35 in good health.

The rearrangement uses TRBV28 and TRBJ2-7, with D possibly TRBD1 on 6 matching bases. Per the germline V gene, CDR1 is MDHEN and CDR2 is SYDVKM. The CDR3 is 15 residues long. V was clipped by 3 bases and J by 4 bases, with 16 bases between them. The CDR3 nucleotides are TGTGCCAGCAGTTTGGCCGGGACAACTGAATACGAGCAGTACTTC. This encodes CASSLAGTTEYEQYF.

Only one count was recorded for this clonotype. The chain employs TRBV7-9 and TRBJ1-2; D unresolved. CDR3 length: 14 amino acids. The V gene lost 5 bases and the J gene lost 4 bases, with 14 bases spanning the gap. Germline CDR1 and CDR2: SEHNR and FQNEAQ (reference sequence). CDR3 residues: CASSTGRAPYGYTF. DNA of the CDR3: TGTGCCAGCAGCACCGGGAGGGCCCCCTATGGCTACACCTTC.

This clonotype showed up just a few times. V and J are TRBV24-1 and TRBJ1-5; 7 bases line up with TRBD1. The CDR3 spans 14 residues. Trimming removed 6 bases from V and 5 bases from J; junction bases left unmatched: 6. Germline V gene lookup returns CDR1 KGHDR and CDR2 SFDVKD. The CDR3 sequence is CATSTEGAHQPQHF. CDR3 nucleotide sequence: TGTGCCACCAGTACGGAGGGGGCGCATCAGCCCCAGCATTTT.

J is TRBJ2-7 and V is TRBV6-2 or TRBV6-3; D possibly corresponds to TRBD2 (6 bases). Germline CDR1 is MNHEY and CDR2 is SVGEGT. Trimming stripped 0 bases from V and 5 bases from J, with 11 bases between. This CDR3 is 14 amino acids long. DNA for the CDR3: TGTGCCAGCAGTTACTCCGGCGGGGTTAACGAGCAGTACTTC. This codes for CASSYSGGVNEQYF.

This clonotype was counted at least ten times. For the CDR3, the DNA is TGTGCCAGCAGCACTAGTGGGCTCTCCGGCTACGAGCAGTACTTC. The encoded protein is CASSTSGLSGYEQYF. V gene TRBV9 combines with J gene TRBJ2-7; D might be TRBD2 (5 bases). The germline gives CDR1 SGDLS, CDR2 YYNGEE. The V gene lost 4 bases and the J gene lost 3 bases, with 17 bases spanning the gap. This CDR3 is built from 15 residues.

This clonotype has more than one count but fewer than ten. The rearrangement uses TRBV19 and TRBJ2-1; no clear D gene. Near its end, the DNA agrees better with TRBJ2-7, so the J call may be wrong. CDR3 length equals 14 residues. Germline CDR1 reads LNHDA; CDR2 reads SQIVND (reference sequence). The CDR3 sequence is CASSSGGSYNEQYF. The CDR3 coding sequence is TGTGCCAGTAGTTCAGGCGGTTCCTACAATGAGCAGTACTTC.

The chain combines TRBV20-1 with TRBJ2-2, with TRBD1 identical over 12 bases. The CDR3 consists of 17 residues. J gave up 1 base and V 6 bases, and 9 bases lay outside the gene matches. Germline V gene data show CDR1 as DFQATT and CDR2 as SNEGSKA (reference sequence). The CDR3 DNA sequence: TGCAGTGCCCCGGGACAGGGGGCGCATTGGAACACCGGGGAGCTGTTTTTT. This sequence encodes CSAPGQGAHWNTGELFF.

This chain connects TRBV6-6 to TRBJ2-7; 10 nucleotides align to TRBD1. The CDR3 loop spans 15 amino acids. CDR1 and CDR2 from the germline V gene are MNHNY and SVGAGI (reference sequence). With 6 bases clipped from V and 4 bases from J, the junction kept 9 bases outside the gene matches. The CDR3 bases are TGTGCCAGCAGCCCCGGGACAGGGGCAGATTACGAGCAGTACTTC. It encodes CASSPGTGADYEQYF.

CDR3 sequence (DNA): TGTGCCAGCAGGGAGCTGCTCTACAATGAGCAGTTCTTC. This encodes CASRELLYNEQFF. The genes are TRBV6-5 and TRBJ2-1; no definite D call. The V end lost 6 bases, the J end lost 3 bases, and 9 bases lay between the germline ends. This CDR3 is built from 13 residues. Germline V lookup: CDR1 MNHEY, CDR2 SVGAGI.

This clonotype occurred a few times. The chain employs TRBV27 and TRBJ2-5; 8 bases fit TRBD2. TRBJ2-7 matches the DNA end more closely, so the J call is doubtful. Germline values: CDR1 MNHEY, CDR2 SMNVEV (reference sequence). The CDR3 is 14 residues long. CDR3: CASSPAGVPYEQYF. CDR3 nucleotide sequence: TGTGCCAGCAGCCCAGCGGGAGTACCTTACGAGCAGTACTTC.

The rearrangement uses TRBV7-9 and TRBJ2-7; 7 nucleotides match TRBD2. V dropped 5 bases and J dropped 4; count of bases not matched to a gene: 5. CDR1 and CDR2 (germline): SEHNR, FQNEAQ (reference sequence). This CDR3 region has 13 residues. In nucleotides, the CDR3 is TGTGCCAGCAGCCCGAGGGGACTATACGAGCAGTACTTC. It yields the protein CASSPRGLYEQYF.

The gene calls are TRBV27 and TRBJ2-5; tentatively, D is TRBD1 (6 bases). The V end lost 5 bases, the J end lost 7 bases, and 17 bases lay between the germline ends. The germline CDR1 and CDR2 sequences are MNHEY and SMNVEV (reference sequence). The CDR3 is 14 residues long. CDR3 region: CASSQGRAIWTQYF. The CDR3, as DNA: TGTGCCAGCAGTCAGGGGCGAGCCATATGGACCCAGTACTTC.

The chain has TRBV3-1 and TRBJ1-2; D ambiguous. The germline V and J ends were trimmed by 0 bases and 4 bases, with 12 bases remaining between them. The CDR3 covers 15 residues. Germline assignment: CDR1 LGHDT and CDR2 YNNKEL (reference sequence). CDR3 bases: TGTGCCAGCAGCCAAGATTCCCAGATTTCCTATGGCTACACCTTC. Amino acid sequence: CASSQDSQISYGYTF.

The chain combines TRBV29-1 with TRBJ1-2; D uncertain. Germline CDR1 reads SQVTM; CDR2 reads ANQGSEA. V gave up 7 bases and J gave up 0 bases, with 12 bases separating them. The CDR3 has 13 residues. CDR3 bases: TGCAGCGCCGCAGAGACGGCTAACTATGGCTACACCTTC. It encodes CSAAETANYGYTF.

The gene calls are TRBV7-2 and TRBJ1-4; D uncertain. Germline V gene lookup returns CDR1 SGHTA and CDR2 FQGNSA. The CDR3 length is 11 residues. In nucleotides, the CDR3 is TGTGTCTGCCGGGGATCTGAAAAACTGTTTTTT. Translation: CVCRGSEKLFF.

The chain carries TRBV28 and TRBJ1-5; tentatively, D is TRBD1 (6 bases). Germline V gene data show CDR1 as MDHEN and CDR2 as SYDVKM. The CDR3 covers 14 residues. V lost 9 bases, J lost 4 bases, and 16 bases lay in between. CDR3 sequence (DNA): TGTGCCAGTTATATCGGGGGCCCAAATCAGCCCCAGCATTTT. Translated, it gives CASYIGGPNQPQHF.

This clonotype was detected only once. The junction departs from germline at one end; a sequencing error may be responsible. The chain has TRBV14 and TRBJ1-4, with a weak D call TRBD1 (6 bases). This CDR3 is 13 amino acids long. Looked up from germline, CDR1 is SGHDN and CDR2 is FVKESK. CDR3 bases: TGTGCCAGCAGCCTTCACAGGGATGAAAGACTGTTTTTT. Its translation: CASSLHRDERLFF.

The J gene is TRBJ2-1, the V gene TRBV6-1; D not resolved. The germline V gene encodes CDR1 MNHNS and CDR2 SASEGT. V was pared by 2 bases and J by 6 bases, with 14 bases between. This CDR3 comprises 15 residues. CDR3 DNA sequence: TGTGCCAGCAGTGAAAGGAGAGCGCGGACCAATGAGCAGTTCTTC. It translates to CASSERRARTNEQFF.

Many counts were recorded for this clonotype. The CDR3: CASSVTGPYEQYF. CDR3 DNA: TGTGCCAGCAGTGTGACAGGGCCCTACGAGCAGTACTTC. This chain uses TRBV27 with TRBJ2-7; 7 bases agree with TRBD1. This CDR3 has 13 amino acids. J gave up 2 bases and V 5 bases, and 3 bases lay outside the gene matches. Germline values: CDR1 MNHEY, CDR2 SMNVEV (reference sequence).

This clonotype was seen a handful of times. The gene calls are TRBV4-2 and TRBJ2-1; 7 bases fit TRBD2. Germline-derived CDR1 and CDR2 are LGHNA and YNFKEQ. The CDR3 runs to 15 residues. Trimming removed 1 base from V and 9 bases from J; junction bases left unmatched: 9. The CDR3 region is CASSQGLALSFEQFF. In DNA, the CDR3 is TGTGCCAGCAGCCAAGGACTAGCCCTATCCTTTGAGCAGTTCTTC.

The CDR3 loop is CASSLAVGSNTEAFF. CDR3 sequence (DNA): TGTGCCAGCAGCTTGGCGGTAGGGTCGAACACTGAAGCTTTCTTT. The rearrangement joins TRBV5-6 to TRBJ1-1; D is undetermined. The germline V gene has CDR1 SGHDT and CDR2 YYEEEE. The CDR3 loop spans 15 amino acids. The germline V and J ends were trimmed by 0 bases and 1 base, with 10 bases remaining between them.

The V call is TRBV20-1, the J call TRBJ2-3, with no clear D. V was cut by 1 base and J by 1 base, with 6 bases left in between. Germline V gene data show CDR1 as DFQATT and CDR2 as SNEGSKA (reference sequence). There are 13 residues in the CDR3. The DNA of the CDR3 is TGCAGTGCTAGAGCTGCTGGCACAGATACGCAGTATTTT. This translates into CSARAAGTDTQYF.

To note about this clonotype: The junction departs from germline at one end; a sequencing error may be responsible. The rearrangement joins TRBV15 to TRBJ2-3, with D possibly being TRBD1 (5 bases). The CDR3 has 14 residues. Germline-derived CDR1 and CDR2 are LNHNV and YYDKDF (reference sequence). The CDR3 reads CAARKGPSTDTQYF. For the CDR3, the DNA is TGTGCCGCCAGGAAGGGGCCATCGACAGATACGCAGTATTTT.

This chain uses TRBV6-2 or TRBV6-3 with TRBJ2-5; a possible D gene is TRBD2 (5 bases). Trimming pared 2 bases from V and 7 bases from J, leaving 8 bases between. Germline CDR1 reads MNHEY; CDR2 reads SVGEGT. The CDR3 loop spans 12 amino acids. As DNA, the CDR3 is TGTGCCAGCAGTTACCGGGAAGGGACCCAGTACTTC. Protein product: CASSYREGTQYF.

CDR3 residues: CASSQGYGAYEQYF. The CDR3 DNA reads TGTGCCAGCAGTCAAGGTTACGGCGCCTACGAGCAGTACTTC. The chain combines TRBV12-3 or TRBV12-4 with TRBJ2-7; D is undetermined. This CDR3 region has 14 residues. Trimming removed 5 bases from V and 2 bases from J, with 13 bases in between.

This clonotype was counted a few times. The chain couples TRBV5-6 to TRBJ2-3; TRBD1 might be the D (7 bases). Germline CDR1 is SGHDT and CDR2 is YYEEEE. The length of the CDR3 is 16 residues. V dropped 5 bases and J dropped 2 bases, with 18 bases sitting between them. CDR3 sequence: CASRFRTGGYTDTQYF. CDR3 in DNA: TGTGCCAGCAGATTTCGGACAGGAGGGTACACAGATACGCAGTATTTT.

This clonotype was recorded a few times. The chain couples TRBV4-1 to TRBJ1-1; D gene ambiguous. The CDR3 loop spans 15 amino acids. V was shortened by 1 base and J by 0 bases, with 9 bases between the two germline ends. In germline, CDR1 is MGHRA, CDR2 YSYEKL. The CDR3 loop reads CASSQGYSLNTEAFF. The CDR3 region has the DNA TGCGCCAGCAGCCAAGGTTACTCCCTGAACACTGAAGCTTTCTTT.

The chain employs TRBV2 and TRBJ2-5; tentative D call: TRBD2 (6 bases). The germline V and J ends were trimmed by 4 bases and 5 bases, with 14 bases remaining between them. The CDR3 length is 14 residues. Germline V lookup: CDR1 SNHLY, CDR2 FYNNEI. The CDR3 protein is CASSGTKGDETQYF. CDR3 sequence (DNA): TGTGCCAGCAGTGGGACTAAGGGCGACGAGACCCAGTACTTC.

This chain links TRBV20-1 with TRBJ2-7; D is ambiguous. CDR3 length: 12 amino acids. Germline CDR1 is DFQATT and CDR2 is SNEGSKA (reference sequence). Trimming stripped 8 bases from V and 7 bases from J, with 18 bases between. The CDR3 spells CSPPASYNEQYF. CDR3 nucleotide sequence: TGCAGTCCCCCGGCTAGTTACAATGAGCAGTACTTC.

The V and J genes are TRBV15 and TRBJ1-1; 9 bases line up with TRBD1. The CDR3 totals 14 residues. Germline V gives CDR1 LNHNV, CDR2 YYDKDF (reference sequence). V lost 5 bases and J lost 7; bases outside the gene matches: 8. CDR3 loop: CATSSMDRGNEAFF. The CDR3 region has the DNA TGTGCCACCAGCTCCATGGACAGGGGTAATGAAGCTTTCTTT.

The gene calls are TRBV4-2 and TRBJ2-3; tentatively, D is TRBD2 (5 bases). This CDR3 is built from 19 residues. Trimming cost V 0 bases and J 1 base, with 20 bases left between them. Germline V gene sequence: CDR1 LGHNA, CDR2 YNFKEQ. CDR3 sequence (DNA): TGTGCCAGCAGCCAAGATCTTATTCGGGATGGGCGTGGCACAGATACGCAGTATTTT. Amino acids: CASSQDLIRDGRGTDTQYF.

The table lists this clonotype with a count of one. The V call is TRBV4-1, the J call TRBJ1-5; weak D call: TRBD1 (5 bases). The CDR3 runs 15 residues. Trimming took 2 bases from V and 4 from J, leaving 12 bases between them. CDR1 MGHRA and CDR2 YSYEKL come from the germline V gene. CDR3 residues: CASSQLDSRNQPQHF. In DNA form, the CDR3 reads TGCGCCAGCAGCCAACTTGACAGCAGGAATCAGCCCCAGCATTTT.